This is a list of T cell receptor beta chains from one sample in a study of Ad26.COV2.S vaccination and SARS-CoV-2 variants. Sequencing was performed with immunoSEQ multiplex PCR; in TCRdb, only in-frame clones are kept and a portion is missing. Among hundreds of thousands of clones listed, 83% were seen once. Here the sequenced sample was peripheral blood, taken in a trial of Ad26.COV2.S vaccine versus placebo. All receptors derive from a person between 18 and 59 years old who received the Ad26.COV2.S COVID-19 vaccine or a placebo. CDR3s include the opening cysteine and the closing phenylalanine or tryptophan. A D gene is named only where the DNA matches it firmly. Expanded clones are given a class, and other clones once, few, many or no size at all.

d_call: .
j_call: TRBJ1-1
clone_size: .
v_call: TRBV25-1
cdr3_nt: TGTGCCAGCACCCCCCGGGGGAATGGTGTCACTGAAGCTTTCTTT
cdr3_aa: CASTPRGNGVTEAFF

d_call: TRBD1
j_call: TRBJ1-5
clone_size: .
v_call: TRBV27
cdr3_nt: TGTGCCAGCAGTTTGAGACAGGGGGATCAGCCCCAGCATTTT
cdr3_aa: CASSLRQGDQPQHF

d_call: .
j_call: TRBJ1-1
clone_size: .
v_call: TRBV7-3
cdr3_nt: TGTGCCAGCAGCTTAACCCTACAGGGTGAAGCTTTCTTT
cdr3_aa: CASSLTLQGEAFF

d_call: .
j_call: TRBJ1-3
clone_size: .
v_call: TRBV27
cdr3_nt: TGTGCCAGCAGCTTTCGGGGGGGCACTGGAAACACCATATATTTT
cdr3_aa: CASSFRGGTGNTIYF

d_call: .
j_call: TRBJ1-1
clone_size: once
v_call: TRBV9
cdr3_nt: TGTGCCAGCAGCGTAGATAGGGGAACTGAAGCTTTCTTT
cdr3_aa: CASSVDRGTEAFF

d_call: .
j_call: TRBJ1-2
clone_size: .
v_call: TRBV6-5
cdr3_nt: TGTGCCAGCAGGGGTTATGGCTACACCTTC
cdr3_aa: CASRGYGYTF

d_call: TRBD2
j_call: TRBJ2-1
clone_size: .
v_call: TRBV18
cdr3_nt: TGTGCCAGCTCACCACCTGCGGGAGGTTACTACAATGAGCAGTTCTTC
cdr3_aa: CASSPPAGGYYNEQFF

d_call: TRBD1
j_call: TRBJ1-5
clone_size: .
v_call: TRBV10-3
cdr3_nt: TGTGCCATTAAAGACAGGGGGTACGATCAGCCCCAGCATTTT
cdr3_aa: CAIKDRGYDQPQHF

d_call: .
j_call: TRBJ2-1
clone_size: once
v_call: TRBV3-1/TRBV3-2
cdr3_nt: TGTGCCAGCAGCCAAGGCGGGGCTGGGGCTGAGCAGTTCTTC
cdr3_aa: CASSQGGAGAEQFF

d_call: TRBD1
j_call: TRBJ1-2
clone_size: .
v_call: TRBV5-1
cdr3_nt: TGCGCCAGCAGCTGGGGGACAGGGGGCTATGGCTACACCTTC
cdr3_aa: CASSWGTGGYGYTF

d_call: TRBD2
j_call: TRBJ2-5
clone_size: .
v_call: TRBV13
cdr3_nt: TGTGCCAGCAGGCAGACCGGGACTACAAAGACCCAGTACTTC
cdr3_aa: CASRQTGTTKTQYF

d_call: .
j_call: TRBJ2-5
clone_size: .
v_call: TRBV5-1
cdr3_nt: TGCGCCAGCAGCTTTCCGGGGTCGGGAGAGACCCAGTACTTC
cdr3_aa: CASSFPGSGETQYF

d_call: TRBD1
j_call: TRBJ1-2
clone_size: few
v_call: TRBV6-5
cdr3_nt: TGTGCCAGCAGGGACAGGGGGCCCGCTAACTATGGCTACACCTTC
cdr3_aa: CASRDRGPANYGYTF

d_call: TRBD1
j_call: TRBJ1-2
clone_size: .
v_call: TRBV7-2
cdr3_nt: TGTGCCAGCAGCCGGGACAGGCAGTTCTATGGCTACACCTTC
cdr3_aa: CASSRDRQFYGYTF

d_call: TRBD2
j_call: TRBJ2-5
clone_size: .
v_call: TRBV5-1
cdr3_nt: TGCGCCAGCAGCTTGGAAGCGGGAGAAGAGACCCAGTACTTC
cdr3_aa: CASSLEAGEETQYF

d_call: .
j_call: TRBJ1-2
clone_size: .
v_call: TRBV29-1
cdr3_nt: TGCAGCCTCTTGGGCAGCGATGGCTACACCTTC
cdr3_aa: CSLLGSDGYTF